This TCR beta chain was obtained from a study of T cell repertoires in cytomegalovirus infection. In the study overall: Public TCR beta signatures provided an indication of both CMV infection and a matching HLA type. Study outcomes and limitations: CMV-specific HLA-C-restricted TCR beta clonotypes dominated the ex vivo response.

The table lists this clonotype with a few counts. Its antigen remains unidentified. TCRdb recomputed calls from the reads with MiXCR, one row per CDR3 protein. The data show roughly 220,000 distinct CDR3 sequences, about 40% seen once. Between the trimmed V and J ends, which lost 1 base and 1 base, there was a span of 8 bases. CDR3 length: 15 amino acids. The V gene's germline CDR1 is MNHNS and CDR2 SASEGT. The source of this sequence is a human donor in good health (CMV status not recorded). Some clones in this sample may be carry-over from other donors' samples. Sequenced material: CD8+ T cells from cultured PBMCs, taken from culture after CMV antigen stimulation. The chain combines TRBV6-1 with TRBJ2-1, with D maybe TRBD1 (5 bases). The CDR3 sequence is CASSEETESYNEQFF. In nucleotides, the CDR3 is TGTGCCAGCAGTGAAGAGACAGAATCCTACAATGAGCAGTTCTTC.